These T cell receptor beta chains were read from a single sample in a study of T cells in Graves' hyperthyroidism and ophthalmopathy. Via MiXCR, TCRdb re-called the multiplex PCR reads, giving one row per CDR3 protein. The table lists 650,000 to 750,000 distinct CDR3 sequences, about 15% of them singletons. The sample was blood. The receptors were sampled from a woman in her late teens or twenties with Graves' hyperthyroidism. CDR3s include the opening cysteine and the closing phenylalanine or tryptophan. The order of the fields is clone size, V gene, D gene, J gene, CDR3 DNA, CDR3 protein. D genes are given only for firm matches. Part of the rows lack a size; the others show once, few, many or a class for expanded clones.

many	TRBV27	NA	TRBJ2-3	TGTGCCAGCAGCAAAACTAGCAGATACACAGATACGCAGTATTTT	CASSKTSRYTDTQYF
many	TRBV12-3/TRBV12-4	TRBD1	TRBJ1-2	TGTGCCAGCATCATGTGGGACAGAGGAATGGTCGGTGGCTACACCTTC	CASIMWDRGMVGGYTF
few	TRBV13	NA	TRBJ1-6	TGTGCCAGCAGCAGATCCAGAGCCTCACCCCTCCACTTT	CASSRSRASPLHF
many	TRBV7-3	NA	TRBJ2-3	TGTGCCAGCAGCCGGAGGGCGGGCCCCGGCACAGATACGCAGTATTTT	CASSRRAGPGTDTQYF
many	TRBV4-1	TRBD2	TRBJ2-1	TGCGCCAGCAGCCACGAACCGGGACTAGGTTCCTACAATGAGCAGTTCTTC	CASSHEPGLGSYNEQFF
many	TRBV13	NA	TRBJ1-2	TGTGCCAGCAGCCTCGAACGTTATGGCTACACCTTC	CASSLERYGYTF
NA	TRBV28	NA	TRBJ2-2	TGTGCCAGCAGTCGACCCCCGGGCCCGGGGGACACCGGGGAGCTGTTTTTT	CASSRPPGPGDTGELFF
many	TRBV6-2/TRBV6-3	NA	TRBJ2-1	TGTGCCAGCAGTTACTCGACTAGCTCCTACAATGAGCAGTTCTTC	CASSYSTSSYNEQFF
NA	TRBV6-2/TRBV6-3	NA	TRBJ2-2	TGTGCCAGCAGTCCACAAGTGGGGGCACCAACCGGGGAGCTGTTTTTT	CASSPQVGAPTGELFF
many	TRBV20-1	NA	TRBJ2-5	TGCAGTGCTAGAGAGCCCGAAGGGACCCAGTACTTC	CSAREPEGTQYF
few	TRBV28	TRBD1	TRBJ1-2	TGTGCCATCGACAGGGGCTATGGCTACACCTTC	CAIDRGYGYTF
many	TRBV12-3/TRBV12-4	TRBD2	TRBJ2-7	TGTGCCAGCAGTCGGACTAGCGGAGGGACCTACGAGCAGTACTTC	CASSRTSGGTYEQYF
many	TRBV7-9	NA	TRBJ2-1	TGTGCCAGCAGCCCCGGGCGGGGGCGGTACAATGAGCAGTTCTTC	CASSPGRGRYNEQFF
NA	TRBV29-1	NA	TRBJ2-7	TGCAGCGCCGTTGGGCAAGCGCGGGACAACCCCTACGAGCAGTACTTC	CSAVGQARDNPYEQYF
NA	TRBV29-1	NA	TRBJ2-2	TGCAGCGTTGACTGGGCGAACACCGGGGAGCTGTTTTTT	CSVDWANTGELFF
NA	TRBV5-6	NA	TRBJ1-1	TGTGCCAGCAGCGGGGGGGCAGGGGAAGACACTGAAGCTTTCTTT	CASSGGAGEDTEAFF
many	TRBV20-1	NA	TRBJ2-7	TGCAGTGCTAGGGCCGGGCCTGATTACCCCTCCTACGAGCAGTACTTC	CSARAGPDYPSYEQYF
many	TRBV6-6	NA	TRBJ2-3	TGTGCCAGCAGTTACCTGGACACCACAGATACGCAGTATTTT	CASSYLDTTDTQYF
NA	TRBV24-1	NA	TRBJ2-1	TGTGCCACCAGTGCCCGGTCCAATGAGCAGTTCTTC	CATSARSNEQFF
few	TRBV30	NA	TRBJ1-1	NA	CAWAKGNPSFF
many	TRBV18	NA	TRBJ1-2	TGTGCCAGCTCTTCAGGGATAGCTAACTATGGCTACACCTTC	CASSSGIANYGYTF
once	TRBV5-1	NA	TRBJ2-5	TGCGCCAGCAGCCCACTCGGACCCAATCGGGAGACCCAGTACTTC	CASSPLGPNRETQYF
NA	TRBV6-1	NA	TRBJ1-5	TGTGTCAGCAGTGATACAGGGCCGGGGCCCCAGCATTTT	CVSSDTGPGPQHF
few	TRBV6-4	NA	TRBJ1-1	TGTGCCAGCAGACCCCAGGGACTGATGAACACTGAAGCTTTCTTT	CASRPQGLMNTEAFF
few	TRBV12-3/TRBV12-4	TRBD1	TRBJ1-1	TGTGCCAGCATCAGCAGGGGGCGAGCAACTGAAGCTTTCTTT	CASISRGRATEAFF
few	TRBV5-8	TRBD2	TRBJ2-7	TGTGCCAGCAGCTTCAGTAGCGGGAGCGCCTACGAGCAGTACTTC	CASSFSSGSAYEQYF
NA	TRBV6-1	NA	TRBJ2-7	TGTGCCAGCAATCTCCAGGGACTGGCCTACGAGCAGTACTTC	CASNLQGLAYEQYF
many	TRBV30	NA	TRBJ2-7	TGTGCCTGGACTTCCGGGTCAGGGGACTACGAGCAGTACTTC	CAWTSGSGDYEQYF
NA	TRBV6-2/TRBV6-3	NA	TRBJ2-7	TGTGCCAGCAGTTACCCTGACTTCTTCTCCTACGAGCAGTACTTC	CASSYPDFFSYEQYF
many	TRBV20-1	TRBD2	TRBJ2-1	TGCAGTGCTAGTCTCTCTCTAGCGGGAGCAAACTCCTACAATGAGCAGTTCTTC	CSASLSLAGANSYNEQFF
many	TRBV11-3	TRBD2	TRBJ2-1	TGTGCCAGCAGCTTCAACGGGAGGGCCGGTGAGCAGTTCTTC	CASSFNGRAGEQFF
NA	TRBV6-1	NA	TRBJ1-1	TGTGCCAGCAGTTATACCGTAACGGCTGAAGCTTTCTTT	CASSYTVTAEAFF
many	TRBV6-1	TRBD1	TRBJ1-5	TGTGCCAGCATCCCATCGGACAGGGGGGATCAGCCCCAGCATTTT	CASIPSDRGDQPQHF